The clone carrying this T cell receptor beta chain came up many times. The data stem from a study of regulatory T cells in long-lasting Graves disease. The sample's time point: newly diagnosed GD, antithyroid drugs for less than 3 months. Scientists built the TCR library using RNA that was extracted from PBMCs. Germline-derived CDR1 and CDR2 are MDHEN and SYDVKM. V lost 3 bases and J lost 10, with 19 bases in between. The CDR3 totals 15 residues. iRepertoire HTBI primers and Arm-PCR of CDR3 regions built TCR beta libraries. One entry per CDR3 protein, called by TCRdb with MiXCR from the multiplex PCR reads. The sample includes roughly 610,000 distinct CDR3 sequences, around 15% of them seen just once. These data were also reused for a study on T cells in Graves' hyperthyroidism and ophthalmopathy. That source adds: Graves' hyperthyroidism is called stable when ophthalmopathy does not progress within 18 months. TCR CDR3 underwent first-round RT-PCR with the HTBI primer set. Most clonotypes expanded in thyroid above 0.001 were likewise present in blood.

The chain uses TRBV28 and TRBJ2-1; possibly TRBD2 for D (6 bases). Sample: peripheral blood mononuclear cells (PBMCs), taken at new diagnosis, from a patient treated with antithyroid drugs. This receptor was taken from a woman aged 25-40 years with Graves disease. The DNA for the CDR3 is TGTGCCAGCAGTTTGGCTAGAAGAGTCGGGGGAGAGCAGTTCTTC. Its protein is CASSLARRVGGEQFF.